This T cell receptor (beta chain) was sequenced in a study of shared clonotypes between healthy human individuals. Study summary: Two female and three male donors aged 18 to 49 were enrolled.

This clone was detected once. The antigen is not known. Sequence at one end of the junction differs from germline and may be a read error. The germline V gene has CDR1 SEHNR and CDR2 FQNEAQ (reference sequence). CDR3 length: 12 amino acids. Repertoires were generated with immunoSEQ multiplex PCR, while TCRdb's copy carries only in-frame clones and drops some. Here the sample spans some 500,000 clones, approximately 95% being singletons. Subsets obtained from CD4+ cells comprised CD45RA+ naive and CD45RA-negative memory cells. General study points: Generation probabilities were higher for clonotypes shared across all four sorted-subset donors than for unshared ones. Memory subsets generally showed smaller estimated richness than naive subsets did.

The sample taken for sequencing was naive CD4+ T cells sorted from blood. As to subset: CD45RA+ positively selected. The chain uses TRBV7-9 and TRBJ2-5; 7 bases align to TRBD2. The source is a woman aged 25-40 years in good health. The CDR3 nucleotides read TGTGCCAGCAGTTTAGCGGGAGAGACCCAGTACTTC. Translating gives CASSLAGETQYF.